This TCR beta chain was recovered during a study of a mutant IDH1 vaccine in newly diagnosed glioma. Generated by immunoSEQ multiplex PCR, the TCRdb table keeps only in-frame clones and is missing some. The sample shows tens of thousands of clones, roughly 78% of them seen only once. This CDR3 region has 18 residues. V was cut by 4 bases and J by 0 bases, with 20 bases left in between. Looked up from germline, CDR1 is SGHDT and CDR2 is YYEEEE. Time point specified: week 11, during vaccination. A 20-mer mutant IDH1 peptide at 300 ug was injected subcutaneously with topical imiquimod. As regards this clone: What it binds is not known.

The study's findings and limits: Among patients, approximately 93% showed immune responses induced by the vaccine.

The chain uses TRBV5-6 and TRBJ1-3, with D perhaps TRBD1 (6 bases). This sample comprised PBMCs, obtained from a glioma patient whose treatment included an IDH1 peptide vaccine. The clonotype comes from a man under 40 with glioma. The CDR3 DNA reads as TGTGCCAGCAGCCCAAGGGGGGAACTTTTCAGCTCTGGAAACACCATATATTTT. Encoded protein: CASSPRGELFSSGNTIYF. Based on the CDR3 plus reference TRBV5-6 and TRBJ1-3, the full variable domain is DAGVTQSPTHLIKTRGQQVTLRCSPKSGHDTVSWYQQALGQGPQFIFQYYEEEERQRGNFPDRFSGHQFPNYSSELNVNALLLGDSALYLCASSPRGELFSSGNTIYFGEGSWLTVV.